The 26 T cell receptor beta chains below were found in one sample sequenced in a study of T cell responses to AZD1222 COVID-19 vaccine. Method: immunoSEQ multiplex PCR; TCRdb's copy keeps in-frame clones and lacks some. Of some 100,000 clones in the sample, around 90% were seen once. Specimen: peripheral blood, collected on day 0 of AZD1222 vaccination. These receptors came from an adult in good health.

The chain combines TRBV30 with TRBJ2-7; 8 bases are a match to TRBD1. The CDR3 runs 14 residues. Germline assignment: CDR1 GTSNPN and CDR2 SVGIG (reference sequence). The trim removed 8 bases at V and 0 bases at J, leaving 9 bases unmatched. Written as DNA, the CDR3 is TGTGCCGGGGCCCGGGACAGGAGCTCCTACGAGCAGTACTTC. This codes for CAGARDRSSYEQYF.

The V gene is TRBV5-4, the J gene TRBJ2-7; unclear D gene. V lost 2 bases to trimming and J lost 0 bases, with 12 bases between them. The CDR3 has 15 amino acids. The germline gives CDR1 SGHNT, CDR2 YYREEE (reference sequence). The CDR3 DNA reads as TGTGCCAGCAGCTTTGGGGATCCCAGCTCCTACGAGCAGTACTTC. It translates to CASSFGDPSSYEQYF.

The chain has TRBV19 and TRBJ1-2, with D hard to call. CDR3 length: 15 amino acids. V was clipped by 1 base and J by 8 bases, with 17 bases between them. Germline-derived CDR1 and CDR2 are LNHDA and SQIVND (reference sequence). In nucleotides, the CDR3 is TGTGCCAGTAGTATAGTGGAGGAGGGAGGGAGAGGCTACACCTTC. It is translated as CASSIVEEGGRGYTF.

This clone appeared a single time. The V and J genes are TRBV13 and TRBJ1-1, with a tentative D call TRBD1 (6 bases). This CDR3 region has 14 residues. V lost 5 bases, J lost 3 bases, and 13 bases lay in between. Germline values: CDR1 PRHDT, CDR2 FYEKMQ (reference sequence). CDR3 protein: CASSLGQLYTEAFF. The CDR3 nucleotides are TGTGCCAGCAGCCTGGGACAACTTTACACTGAAGCTTTCTTT.

The chain has TRBV5-6 and TRBJ1-2; D is unclear. Germline V lookup: CDR1 SGHDT, CDR2 YYEEEE. V lost 0 bases, J lost 3 bases, and 9 bases lay in between. The CDR3 is made up of 14 amino acids. Here the CDR3 DNA reads TGTGCCAGCAGCTTGGGCGATTGGTACTATGGCTACACCTTC. This translates into CASSLGDWYYGYTF.

The rearrangement joins TRBV28 to TRBJ1-2; D uncertain. This CDR3 region has 12 residues. The V gene lost 10 bases and the J gene lost 0 bases, with 9 bases spanning the gap. Germline CDR1 is MDHEN and CDR2 is SYDVKM. The CDR3 sequence: CAIARPNYGYTF. CDR3 sequence (DNA): TGTGCCATTGCTCGGCCTAACTATGGCTACACCTTC.

The V gene is TRBV7-9, the J gene TRBJ2-7, with a possible D match to TRBD1 (6 bases). This CDR3 region has 13 residues. CDR1 is SEHNR, CDR2 FQNEAQ, per germline (reference sequence). Trimming took 6 bases from V and 6 from J, leaving 15 bases between them. CDR3 sequence: CASSTGNRGEQYF. In DNA, the CDR3 is TGTGCCAGCAGTACAGGGAATCGCGGCGAGCAGTACTTC.

This sequence joins TRBV5-1 and TRBJ2-1; TRBD2 matches 10 bases. Germline CDR1 and CDR2: SGHRS and YFSETQ. The CDR3 covers 17 residues. Germline trimming cut 0 bases from V and 6 bases from J; bases unmatched to any gene: 9. DNA of the CDR3: TGCGCCAGCAGCTTGGCCCCCTCGGGACTAGCGTCCAATGAGCAGTTCTTC. This sequence encodes CASSLAPSGLASNEQFF.

The chain uses TRBV6-6 and TRBJ1-5; D gene ambiguous. The germline V gene encodes CDR1 MNHNY and CDR2 SVGAGI (reference sequence). The V gene lost 4 bases and the J gene lost 7 bases, with 14 bases spanning the gap. The CDR3 totals 14 residues. Here the CDR3 reads CASSLYASGQPQHF. The CDR3 region has the DNA TGTGCCAGCAGTTTATACGCGTCGGGGCAGCCCCAGCATTTT.

Here the CDR3 DNA reads TGTGCCAGCAGCCTAGGTGGGACTAGCGGGTACAATGAGCAGTTCTTC. Translated: CASSLGGTSGYNEQFF. The rearrangement joins TRBV5-4 to TRBJ2-1, with 12 positions matching TRBD2. This CDR3 is 16 amino acids long. V lost 4 bases and J lost 4; bases outside the gene matches: 6. CDR1 and CDR2 from the germline V gene are SGHNT and YYREEE (reference sequence).

V gene TRBV6-6 combines with J gene TRBJ2-5; tentatively, D is TRBD2 (6 bases). Germline values: CDR1 MNHNY, CDR2 SVGAGI (reference sequence). V lost 2 bases to trimming and J lost 5 bases, with 15 bases between them. The CDR3 contains 15 residues. This chain's CDR3 is CASSYGGKAGETQYF. Written as DNA, the CDR3 is TGTGCCAGCAGTTACGGCGGGAAGGCGGGGGAGACCCAGTACTTC.

The chain links TRBV5-5 to TRBJ2-7; no clear D gene. Germline-derived CDR1 and CDR2 are SGHKS and YYEKEE (reference sequence). This CDR3 comprises 13 residues. Trimming took off 5 bases at V and 0 bases at J, with 9 bases between the two ends. CDR3 residues: CASSFPSSYEQYF. Here the CDR3 DNA reads TGTGCCAGCAGTTTCCCTTCCTCCTACGAGCAGTACTTC.

The rearrangement joins TRBV20-1 to TRBJ2-5, with 11 nucleotides matching TRBD2. CDR1 is DFQATT, CDR2 SNEGSKA, per germline (reference sequence). The CDR3 totals 14 residues. J was trimmed by 5 bases and V by 3 bases; bases with no gene match: 5. In nucleotides, the CDR3 is TGCAGTGCTAGTCTAGCGGGAGGTTTGGAGACCCAGTACTTC. This sequence encodes CSASLAGGLETQYF.

The chain combines TRBV27 with TRBJ1-6; D is possibly TRBD1 (6 bases). This CDR3 region has 16 residues. Germline CDR1 reads MNHEY; CDR2 reads SMNVEV (reference sequence). The V end was cut by 6 bases, the J end by 7 bases, with 19 bases between. The CDR3: CASSLYSGGSNSPLHF. CDR3 bases: TGTGCCAGCAGCCTCTATTCGGGGGGCTCCAATTCACCCCTCCACTTT.

The rearrangement joins TRBV6-6 to TRBJ2-3, with 14 bases identical to TRBD2. V was pared by 10 bases and J by 5 bases, with 8 bases of the junction left unmatched. The CDR3 is made up of 15 amino acids. Germline loops: CDR1 MNHNY, CDR2 SVGAGI (reference sequence). The DNA of the CDR3 is TGTGCCACCGGACTAGCGGGAGGAGGTGGAGATACGCAGTATTTT. Amino acid sequence: CATGLAGGGGDTQYF.

The V and J genes are TRBV27 and TRBJ1-1; D ambiguous. The V and J ends lost 3 bases and 0 bases respectively, with 8 bases between them. Germline CDR1 MNHEY, CDR2 SMNVEV (reference sequence). The length of the CDR3 is 14 residues. The CDR3 nucleotides read TGTGCCAGCAGTTTTCGGAGATTGAACACTGAAGCTTTCTTT. Protein: CASSFRRLNTEAFF.

V and J are TRBV6-5 and TRBJ1-1, with TRBD1 identical over 7 bases. The trim removed 3 bases at V and 4 bases at J, leaving 5 bases unmatched. CDR1 is MNHEY and CDR2 is SVGAGI in the germline V gene. CDR3 length equals 14 residues. The CDR3 nucleotides are TGTGCCAGCAGTTATTTTGAGGGGGCCACTGAAGCTTTCTTT. Translated: CASSYFEGATEAFF.

The V gene is TRBV4-1, the J gene TRBJ1-5; D unclear. CDR3 length equals 15 residues. Trimming took off 0 bases at V and 6 bases at J, with 12 bases between the two ends. Germline lookup yields CDR1 MGHRA and CDR2 YSYEKL. The CDR3 nucleotides read TGCGCCAGCAGCCAAGATGCGGGGTTGGGTCAGCCCCAGCATTTT. Protein sequence: CASSQDAGLGQPQHF.

V is TRBV7-9 and J is TRBJ2-3; D uncertain. This CDR3 has 16 residues. Germline-derived CDR1 and CDR2 are SEHNR and FQNEAQ (reference sequence). Trimming shortened V by 5 bases and J by 2 bases, and 17 bases separated the two germline ends. CDR3 sequence (DNA): TGTGCCAGCAGCCCGAGACGACTTACTCTCACAGATACGCAGTATTTT. It is translated as CASSPRRLTLTDTQYF.

This chain joins TRBV28 and TRBJ1-3; the D gene is possibly TRBD1 (6 bases). CDR1 and CDR2 from the germline V gene are MDHEN and SYDVKM. Trimming shortened V by 9 bases and J by 0 bases, and 15 bases separated the two germline ends. The CDR3 extends over 15 amino acids. The CDR3 region has the DNA TGTGCCAGTTCCTGGGGGGCTTCCTCTGGAAACACCATATATTTT. Encoded protein: CASSWGASSGNTIYF.

This clone was counted a single time. The V call is TRBV18, the J call TRBJ1-2; the D gene is possibly TRBD1 (5 bases). CDR3 length equals 14 residues. V was trimmed by 6 bases and J by 0 bases, leaving 11 bases between them. Germline V gives CDR1 KGHSH, CDR2 LQKENI. The CDR3 bases are TGTGCCAGCTCTCCGACAGAAACTAACTATGGCTACACCTTC. It is translated as CASSPTETNYGYTF.

The count of this clone is one. This chain connects TRBV19 to TRBJ1-3; D unresolved. Trimming shortened V by 8 bases and J by 0 bases, and 5 bases separated the two germline ends. CDR1 is LNHDA, CDR2 SQIVND, per germline (reference sequence). CDR3 length: 12 amino acids. The CDR3 loop is CASAHSGNTIYF. The CDR3 DNA sequence: TGTGCCAGTGCCCACTCTGGAAACACCATATATTTT.

This chain uses TRBV7-9 with TRBJ2-2; 8 bases align to TRBD2. This CDR3 is built from 19 residues. Germline V gene data show CDR1 as SEHNR and CDR2 as FQNEAQ (reference sequence). V shed 4 bases, J shed 0 bases, and the junction held 13 bases outside the gene matches. CDR3 bases: TGTGCCAGCAGCTCGGCCTACACTAGCGGAGCGCCGAACACCGGGGAGCTGTTTTTT. Protein product: CASSSAYTSGAPNTGELFF.

This rearrangement joins TRBV5-1 to TRBJ1-2, with 8 bases matching TRBD1. Germline CDR1 SGHRS, CDR2 YFSETQ. The trim removed 4 bases at V and 4 bases at J, leaving 6 bases unmatched. The CDR3 sequence is 14 residues long. DNA of the CDR3: TGCGCCAGCAGCCACCTTGACAGGGGCTATGGCTACACCTTC. This codes for CASSHLDRGYGYTF.

The chain joins TRBV3-1 (or the pseudogene TRBV3-2) to TRBJ2-6; D is undetermined. The V gene's germline CDR1 is LGHDT and CDR2 YNNKEL (reference sequence). CDR3 length: 15 residues. V shed 0 bases and J shed 0 bases, with 3 bases lying between them. The CDR3 DNA reads as TGTGCCAGCAGCCAAGATCACTCTGGGGCCAACGTCCTGACTTTC. Amino acids: CASSQDHSGANVLTF.

The CDR3 DNA reads as TGCGCCAGCAGCCCCGGCTGGGCGGGAGAAAACGAGCAGTTCTTC. Its protein product is CASSPGWAGENEQFF. The V gene is TRBV5-1, the J gene TRBJ2-1; 7 positions agree with TRBD2. Trimming took 4 bases from V and 10 from J; bases not matched to a gene: 14. Germline CDR1 and CDR2: SGHRS and YFSETQ. This CDR3 is built from 15 residues.